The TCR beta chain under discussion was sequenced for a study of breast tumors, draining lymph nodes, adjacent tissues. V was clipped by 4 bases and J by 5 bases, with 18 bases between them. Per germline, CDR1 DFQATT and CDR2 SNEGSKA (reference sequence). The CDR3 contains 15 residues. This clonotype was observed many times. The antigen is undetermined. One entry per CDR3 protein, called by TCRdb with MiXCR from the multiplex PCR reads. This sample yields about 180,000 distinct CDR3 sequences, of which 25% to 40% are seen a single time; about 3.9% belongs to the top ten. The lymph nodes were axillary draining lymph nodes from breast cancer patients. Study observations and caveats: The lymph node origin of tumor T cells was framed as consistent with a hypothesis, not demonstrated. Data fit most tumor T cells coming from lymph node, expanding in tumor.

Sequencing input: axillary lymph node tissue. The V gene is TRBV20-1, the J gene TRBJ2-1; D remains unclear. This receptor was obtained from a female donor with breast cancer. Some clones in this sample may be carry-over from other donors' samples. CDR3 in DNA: TGCAGTGCTAAATGGATTGGGGATCCTAACAATGAGCAGTTCTTC. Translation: CSAKWIGDPNNEQFF.